These 4 T cell receptor beta chains came from one sample sequenced in a study of neurological immune-mediated disorders. TCRdb used MiXCR to reprocess the 5' RACE reads, holding one entry per CDR3 protein. This table has around 46,000 distinct CDR3 sequences, over 20% appearing once. What was sequenced was PBMCs. The receptors here all came from a woman in her 70s in good health.

The table lists this clonotype with many counts. In nucleotides, the CDR3 is TGCGCCAGCAGCTTATCGACTAGAGCCAATGAGCAGTTCTTC. It is translated as CASSLSTRANEQFF. The chain couples TRBV5-1 to TRBJ2-1; perhaps TRBD2 as D (6 bases). Germline V CDR1 and CDR2: SGHRS, YFSETQ. Trimming shortened V by 2 bases and J by 6 bases, and 12 bases separated the two germline ends. The CDR3 is made up of 14 amino acids.

This clonotype was found many times. Possible read error: a much larger clone is one base away. The gene calls are TRBV20-1 and TRBJ1-6; D not resolved. From germline, CDR1 is DFQATT and CDR2 SNEGSKA (reference sequence). The CDR3 totals 17 residues. V lost 5 bases and J 2 bases, leaving 19 bases between the germline ends. The CDR3 DNA reads as TGCAGTGCTGGACCCACCGAAGGAAGAACCTATAATTCACCCCTCCACTTT. It encodes CSAGPTEGRTYNSPLHF.

The table lists this clonotype with many counts. The rearrangement joins TRBV12-3 or TRBV12-4 to TRBJ2-6, with 11 bases identical to TRBD1. V lost 3 bases and J lost 0; bases outside the gene matches: 7. The CDR3 consists of 19 residues. CDR3 sequence reads: CASSFSLGTGGSGANVLTF. The CDR3 DNA is TGTGCCAGCAGTTTTTCGCTCGGGACAGGGGGCTCTGGGGCCAACGTCCTGACTTTC.

This clonotype was seen many times. The V call is TRBV5-1, the J call TRBJ1-2; TRBD1 might be the D (6 bases). Looked up from germline, CDR1 is SGHRS and CDR2 is YFSETQ. Trimming cost V 0 bases and J 2 bases, with 11 bases left between them. CDR3 length: 15 amino acids. The CDR3 nucleotides read TGCGCCAGCAGCTTGGCCGGGGGCTCCAACTATGGCTACACCTTC. This translates into CASSLAGGSNYGYTF.